The following is a T cell receptor (beta chain) sequence with its context. Its antigen is as yet unknown. This specimen belongs to a study of response to subunit inactivated influenza vaccine. TCRdb re-analysed the RT-PCR reads in MiXCR, keeping a single row per CDR3 protein. The sample shows more than 700,000 distinct CDR3 sequences, less than 25% of them seen only once. Broader study findings: The authors offered the suggestion that each seasonal influenza vaccination recruits few new T cells.

V was shortened by 5 bases and J by 8 bases, with 21 bases between the two germline ends. The CDR3 spans 15 residues. From germline, CDR1 is SGHVS and CDR2 FQNEAQ. This TCR was sampled from a man between 50 and 59 years old who received an inactivated influenza vaccine. The sample consisted of PBMCs from blood, taken 5 to 6 days after vaccination. The chain recombines TRBV7-8 with TRBJ1-2; weak D call: TRBD1 (6 bases). CDR3 nucleotide sequence: TGTGCCAGCAGCCTACCCCAAAGGTCAGGGGAGGGCTACACCTTC. It encodes CASSLPQRSGEGYTF.